The next 23 T cell receptor beta chains were all read from a single sample in a study of blood T cell repertoires in COVID-19. TCRdb's table, derived via immunoSEQ multiplex PCR, lists solely in-frame clones and lacks some. The sample shows about 78,000 clones, 65% to 85% of them seen only once. Material: peripheral blood. These TCRs come from a man in his forties or fifties with acute or convalescent COVID-19.

The chain couples TRBV9 to TRBJ1-2, with D possibly being TRBD1 (6 bases). In germline, CDR1 is SGDLS, CDR2 YYNGEE. Trimming removed 0 bases from V and 6 bases from J, with 15 bases in between. The CDR3 loop spans 15 amino acids. For the CDR3, the DNA is TGTGCCAGCAGCGTAGATGGGGCAGGGGTGGATGGCTACACCTTC. This sequence encodes CASSVDGAGVDGYTF.

The gene calls are TRBV28 and TRBJ2-7; the match to TRBD1 covers 7 bases. The CDR3 totals 15 residues. Germline loops: CDR1 MDHEN, CDR2 SYDVKM. With 5 bases clipped from V and 0 bases from J, the junction kept 7 bases outside the gene matches. In nucleotides, the CDR3 is TGTGCCAGCAGTACCTCGGGACAGCTCTCCTACGAGCAGTACTTC. It translates to CASSTSGQLSYEQYF.

The chain is built from TRBV12-3 or TRBV12-4 and TRBJ1-2; 8 bases align to TRBD1. The V and J ends lost 6 bases and 6 bases, in that order; junction bases with no gene match: 6. CDR3 length equals 13 residues. The CDR3 DNA is TGTGCCAGCAGAACATCAGGGGGCGATGGCTACACCTTC. Amino acid sequence: CASRTSGGDGYTF.

The chain carries TRBV7-6 and TRBJ2-7, with 7 bases matching TRBD1. After removal of 5 bases from V and 0 bases from J, the junction contained 4 bases not matched to a gene. Per the germline V gene, CDR1 is SGHVS and CDR2 is FNYEAQ. The length of the CDR3 is 14 residues. Here the CDR3 reads CASSGGQSSYEQYF. DNA of the CDR3: TGTGCCAGCAGCGGGGGACAGTCCTCCTACGAGCAGTACTTC.

The chain is built from TRBV29-1 and TRBJ1-5, with D perhaps matching TRBD1 (5 bases). The CDR3 has 13 residues. Trimming pared 4 bases from V and 4 bases from J, leaving 11 bases between. Germline V CDR1 and CDR2: SQVTM, ANQGSEA. The CDR3 DNA sequence: TGCAGCGTTGGGGGCTCGATTAATCAGCCCCAGCATTTT. This encodes CSVGGSINQPQHF.

This clone was observed once. This sequence joins TRBV6-2 or TRBV6-3 and TRBJ1-2; weak D call: TRBD1 (5 bases). V lost 0 bases to trimming and J lost 7 bases, with 12 bases between them. Germline V gives CDR1 MNHEY, CDR2 SVGEGT. The CDR3 extends over 14 amino acids. The CDR3 DNA reads TGTGCCAGCAGTTACTCCGGGGGACTGGGTGGCTACACCTTC. Translating it yields CASSYSGGLGGYTF.

CDR3 in amino acids: CASSLSGVTEAFF. The DNA for the CDR3 is TGTGCCAGCAGTTTATCAGGGGTCACTGAAGCTTTCTTT. The gene calls are TRBV28 and TRBJ1-1, with TRBD1 as a possible D gene (6 bases). The CDR3 covers 13 residues. Deletions cut 1 base from V and 4 bases from J, with 7 bases between. Germline CDR1 and CDR2: MDHEN and SYDVKM.

The genes are TRBV30 and TRBJ1-3; the D gene is possibly TRBD1 (5 bases). The germline V and J ends were trimmed by 5 bases and 10 bases, with 21 bases remaining between them. Germline assignment: CDR1 GTSNPN and CDR2 SVGIG (reference sequence). The length of the CDR3 is 14 residues. The CDR3 region is CAWGTGGEGWTIYF. As DNA, the CDR3 is TGTGCCTGGGGGACCGGGGGGGAAGGATGGACCATATATTTT. The full variable domain, completed using reference TRBV30 and TRBJ1-3, is SQTIHQWPATLVQPVGSPLSLECTVEGTSNPNLYWYRQAAGRGLQLLFYSVGIGQISSEVPQNLSASRPQDRQFILSSKKLLLSDSGFYLCAWGTGGEGWTIYFGEGSWLTVV.

The chain carries TRBV5-6 and TRBJ2-1; D call uncertain. Germline assignment: CDR1 SGHDT and CDR2 YYEEEE. The CDR3 is 13 amino acids. Trimming took off 1 base at V and 6 bases at J, with 8 bases between the two ends. DNA of the CDR3: TGTGCCAGCAGCTTGACAGTCCCCAATGAGCAGTTCTTC. Protein product: CASSLTVPNEQFF.

In its sample, this clone was seen a few times. V gene TRBV4-3 combines with J gene TRBJ2-7, with D possibly being TRBD1 (5 bases). The CDR3 runs 15 residues. V lost 0 bases, J lost 10 bases, and 19 bases lay in between. The V gene's germline CDR1 is LGHNA and CDR2 YSLEER. The CDR3 protein is CASSQDSTLQAYQYF. CDR3 DNA sequence: TGCGCCAGCAGCCAAGATAGTACCTTACAGGCGTACCAGTACTTC.

V and J are TRBV21-1 and TRBJ1-2; no DNA check was done on the table's D call, TRBD1. TRBV21-1 is shown as a pseudogene. The CDR3 totals 15 residues. The CDR3 nucleotides read TGTGCCAGCAGCGAAACATCAGGGTTATGGTATGGCTACACCTTC. Its protein product is CASSETSGLWYGYTF.

The chain has TRBV18 and TRBJ1-1; the D is unclear. There are 13 residues in the CDR3. The V gene's germline CDR1 is KGHSH and CDR2 LQKENI. V lost 2 bases and J lost 6, with 10 bases in between. The CDR3 loop reads CASSPGEGPEAFF. Here the CDR3 DNA reads TGTGCCAGCTCACCAGGGGAGGGCCCTGAAGCTTTCTTT.

This chain uses TRBV14 with TRBJ2-7; D is unclear. Germline values: CDR1 SGHDN, CDR2 FVKESK. This CDR3 is built from 14 residues. V was cut by 1 base and J by 8 bases, with 15 bases left in between. DNA of the CDR3: TGTGCCAGCAGCCAAGGTGCAGGTGCTACGAAGCAGTACTTC. Protein: CASSQGAGATKQYF.

The J gene is TRBJ2-1, the V gene TRBV11-3, with a weak D call TRBD2 (6 bases). The length of the CDR3 is 13 residues. Trimming removed 3 bases from V and 3 bases from J, with 6 bases in between. From germline, CDR1 is SGHNT and CDR2 YENEEA. Here the CDR3 DNA reads TGTGCCAGCAGCTTGACTAGCTACAATGAGCAGTTCTTC. This encodes CASSLTSYNEQFF.

The chain uses TRBV24-1 and TRBJ2-7; weak D call: TRBD1 (5 bases). The V end lost 6 bases, the J end lost 5 bases, and 13 bases lay between the germline ends. The CDR3 runs 13 residues. Germline loops: CDR1 KGHDR, CDR2 SFDVKD. The DNA for the CDR3 is TGTGCCACCAGTTCCACAGGAGACGACGAGCAGTACTTC. Amino acid sequence: CATSSTGDDEQYF.

J is TRBJ2-7 and V is TRBV29-1, with D perhaps TRBD2 (6 bases). Trimming left V 3 bases short and J 3 bases short, with 12 bases between. CDR1 SQVTM and CDR2 ANQGSEA come from the germline V gene. The CDR3 is 13 amino acids. The CDR3 loop reads CSVDGGNSYEQYF. Written as DNA, the CDR3 is TGCAGCGTTGACGGGGGAAATAGCTACGAGCAGTACTTC.

The gene calls are TRBV9 and TRBJ1-3; D ambiguous. Trimming removed 0 bases at V and 2 bases at J, with 9 bases between. Per germline, CDR1 SGDLS and CDR2 YYNGEE. There are 15 residues in the CDR3. The CDR3 protein is CASSVDAGTGNTIYF. The CDR3 bases are TGTGCCAGCAGCGTAGACGCGGGAACTGGAAACACCATATATTTT.

The rearrangement joins TRBV10-1 to TRBJ2-1; 7 bases line up with TRBD2. V gave up 3 bases and J gave up 6 bases; unmatched junction bases: 5. The CDR3 is 14 amino acids. Per germline, CDR1 WNHNN and CDR2 SYGVQD (reference sequence). The CDR3 loop reads CASSDAGDPNEQFF. The CDR3 nucleotides are TGCGCCAGCAGTGATGCGGGAGATCCCAATGAGCAGTTCTTC.

This chain connects TRBV11-2 to TRBJ1-2; TRBD1 matches 11 bases. Germline lookup yields CDR1 SGHAT and CDR2 FQNNGV. V shed 0 bases, J shed 2 bases, and the junction held 2 bases outside the gene matches. The CDR3 consists of 16 residues. DNA of the CDR3: TGTGCCAGCAGCTTAGATAGGACAGGGGGCAACTATGGCTACACCTTC. This sequence encodes CASSLDRTGGNYGYTF.

This clone was found a few times. The V call is TRBV5-1, the J call TRBJ1-6; D not certain. Germline values: CDR1 SGHRS, CDR2 YFSETQ. The CDR3 totals 12 residues. Trimming took off 4 bases at V and 9 bases at J, with 8 bases between the two ends. The CDR3 DNA sequence: TGCGCCAGCAGCCCCCAGGTTTCACCCCTCCACTTT. It codes for CASSPQVSPLHF.

This chain uses TRBV6-5 with TRBJ2-1, with 14 bases matching TRBD2. CDR1 and CDR2 (germline): MNHEY, SVGAGI. This CDR3 is built from 15 residues. V trimming: 6 bases; J trimming: 7 bases; junction bases outside the gene matches: 5. DNA of the CDR3: TGTGCCAGCAGCGCCGGGACTAGCGGGAGTAATGAGCAGTTCTTC. Translated, it gives CASSAGTSGSNEQFF.

V and J are TRBV2 and TRBJ1-6; weak D call: TRBD1 (5 bases). The CDR3 is 15 residues long. V was shortened by 3 bases and J by 8 bases, with 14 bases between the two germline ends. Germline values: CDR1 SNHLY, CDR2 FYNNEI. CDR3 bases: TGTGCCAGCAGTGAGCTGGGGCTCAAGGATTCACCCCTCCACTTT. Translating it yields CASSELGLKDSPLHF.

V is TRBV27 and J is TRBJ1-2; unclear D gene. Trimming cost V 10 bases and J 7 bases, with 25 bases left between them. The CDR3 is made up of 15 amino acids. Germline V gene data show CDR1 as MNHEY and CDR2 as SMNVEV (reference sequence). In nucleotides, the CDR3 is TGTGCCACCCACAAAGACCCTTGGACGGGATCTGGCTACACCTTC. Protein sequence: CATHKDPWTGSGYTF.